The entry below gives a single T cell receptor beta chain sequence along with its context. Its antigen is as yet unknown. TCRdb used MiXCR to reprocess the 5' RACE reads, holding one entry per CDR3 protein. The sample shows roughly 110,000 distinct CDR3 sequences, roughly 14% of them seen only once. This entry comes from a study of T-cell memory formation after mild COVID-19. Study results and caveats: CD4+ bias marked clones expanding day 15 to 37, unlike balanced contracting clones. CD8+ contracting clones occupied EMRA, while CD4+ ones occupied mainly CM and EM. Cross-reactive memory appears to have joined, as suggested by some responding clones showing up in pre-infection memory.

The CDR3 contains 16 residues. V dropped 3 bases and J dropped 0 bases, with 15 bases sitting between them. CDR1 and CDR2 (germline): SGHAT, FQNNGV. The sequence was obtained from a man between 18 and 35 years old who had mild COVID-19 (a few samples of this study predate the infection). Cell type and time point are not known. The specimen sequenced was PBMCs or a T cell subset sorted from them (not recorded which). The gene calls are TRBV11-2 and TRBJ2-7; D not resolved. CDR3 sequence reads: CASSFWGRALSYEQYF. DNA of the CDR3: TGTGCCAGCAGCTTTTGGGGAAGGGCCCTCTCCTACGAGCAGTACTTC.